This T cell receptor (beta chain) appears in the sequencing data of a study of T cells after yellow fever vaccination. For the study at large: SMART-Seq v4 Ultra Low Input prepared the low-cell-number fractions.

Whole-study findings and limits: Post-booster reappearance was seen for most primary-vaccination clones (around 96% CD4, 80% to 90% CD8). Clonotypes shared by both compartments, CD4 and CD8, made up a small share.

This clonotype was seen repeatedly, ten times or more. What it binds is not known. TCRdb reprocessed the 5' RACE reads with MiXCR, giving one entry per CDR3 protein. The sample includes about 120,000 distinct CDR3 sequences, roughly 7.9% seen only once; the top ten take 2.5% to 3.5%. Per the germline V gene, CDR1 is KGHDR and CDR2 is SFDVKD. The CDR3 contains 16 residues. Losses at the gene ends were 3 bases for V and 2 bases for J; bases not matched to a gene: 6. The starting material was CD4+ T cells sorted from PBMCs, obtained approximately 47 days after the first yellow fever vaccination. The V and J genes are TRBV24-1 and TRBJ2-1; 7 nucleotides align to TRBD1. The TCR was taken from a man in his late teens or twenties who received the YFV17D yellow fever vaccine. CDR3 nucleotide sequence: TGTGCCACCAGTGATAACCGGGACAGTACCTACAATGAGCAGTTCTTC. Amino acid sequence: CATSDNRDSTYNEQFF.